The rows below give T cell receptor beta chains drawn from one sample of a study of beta chain features in type 1 diabetes. TCRdb's table, derived via immunoSEQ multiplex PCR, lists solely in-frame clones and lacks some. The sample carries 630,000 or so clones, 11% to 15% recorded once. Sequencing was done on a sample of naive CD4+ T cells from blood. These receptor sequences come from a man between 18 and 35 years old with type 1 diabetes. Each CDR3 is given with its conserved first and last residue. D genes are given only for firm matches. Size values are once, few and many counts, or a class for expanded clones, and some rows have none.

cdr3_nt cdr3_aa d_call v_call clone_size j_call
TGTGCCAGCAGTGGGACAGGGTTCAATCAGCCCCAGCATTTT CASSGTGFNQPQHF TRBD1 TRBV5-6 - TRBJ1-5
TGTGCCTTCCAGGGGGCTGGATTCGGTCAGCCCCAGCATTTT CAFQGAGFGQPQHF TRBD1 TRBV30 - TRBJ1-5
TGTGCCAGCAGCTTTAGAACGGGAGCCGGAGATACGCAGTATTTT CASSFRTGAGDTQYF - TRBV7-2 - TRBJ2-3
TGTGCCAGCAGCTCGACAGGGGCCTACGAGCAGTACTTC CASSSTGAYEQYF TRBD1 TRBV7-2 few TRBJ2-7
TGTGCCAGCAGGGACCCCTACGAGCAGTACTTC CASRDPYEQYF - TRBV21-1 - TRBJ2-7
TGTGCCAGCTCACCAGACCTCTTATACGAGCAGTACTTC CASSPDLLYEQYF - TRBV18 - TRBJ2-7
TGTGCCAGCGGACTAGCGGGATCCGAGCAGTACTTC CASGLAGSEQYF TRBD2 TRBV2 - TRBJ2-7
TGTGCCTGGAGTGTACTAAGGACGGTGAGGGCCACATATAACCACGAGCAGTACTTC CAWSVLRTVRATYNHEQYF - TRBV30 - TRBJ2-7
TGTGCCAGCAGTCCACCTTTAAATCAGCCCCAGCATTTT CASSPPLNQPQHF - TRBV6-5 - TRBJ1-5
TGTGCCAGCACGACGAGCGGACAAGAGACCCAGTACTTC CASTTSGQETQYF - TRBV2 few TRBJ2-5
TGTGCCAGCAGCTTTGGTAGCAATCAGCCCCAGCATTTT CASSFGSNQPQHF - TRBV7-9 once TRBJ1-5
TGTGCCACCAGCAGAGATTACGGGAGTGGAGACTTC CATSRDYGSGDF - TRBV15 few TRBJ2-7
TGTGCCAGCAGTTACTCGCCGGGGCCTGCTTACGAGCAGTACTTC CASSYSPGPAYEQYF - TRBV6-5 few TRBJ2-7
TGTGCCAGCAGTCGCCCGGGTCGGCCCCAGCATTTT CASSRPGRPQHF - TRBV7-2 - TRBJ1-5
TGTGCCAGCAGCGCTAGGACAAGATCCGGTGCTGAAGCTTTCTTT CASSARTRSGAEAFF - TRBV9 - TRBJ1-1
TGTGCCAGCAGCTTGACTCCCACCGGGGAGCTGTTTTTT CASSLTPTGELFF - TRBV7-2 - TRBJ2-2
TGTGCCAGCAGCTCCGGCGGGAACACCGGGGAGCTGTTTTTT CASSSGGNTGELFF - TRBV7-2 - TRBJ2-2
TGCGCCAGCAGCCAAGTTAGATACAACAGCCCCGGGGAGCTGTTTTTT CASSQVRYNSPGELFF - TRBV4-1 few TRBJ2-2
TGTGCCAGCGAAAGGGCCACGAACACTGAAGCTTTCTTT CASERATNTEAFF - TRBV5-6 few TRBJ1-1
TGTGCCAGCAGTGAAGCCGTCAGCAAGCAGTACTTC CASSEAVSKQYF - TRBV2 few TRBJ2-7
TGCGCCAGCAGCTACAGGGAAGGTGATGGCTACACCTTC CASSYREGDGYTF - TRBV5-1 - TRBJ1-2
TGTGCCACCAGCAGAGGGACTAGCGGACGAGAGACCCAGTACTTC CATSRGTSGRETQYF TRBD2 TRBV15 few TRBJ2-5
TGTGCCAGCAGCCCAGGCAGGGGCGTGGATACGCAGTATTTT CASSPGRGVDTQYF - TRBV7-3 - TRBJ2-3
TGCAGCGTTGAGGGAGTGGGGCTCTACGAGCAGTACTTC CSVEGVGLYEQYF - TRBV29-1 - TRBJ2-7
TGTGCCAGCAGCCGGACAGTCTATGGCTACACCTTC CASSRTVYGYTF - TRBV14 few TRBJ1-2
TGTGCCAGCCAGGTCTCCCGGGCTAAAGAGACCCAGTACTTC CASQVSRAKETQYF - TRBV2 - TRBJ2-5
TGTGCCAGCAGCTTCGCCGACATGAACACTGAAGCTTTCTTT CASSFADMNTEAFF - TRBV6-6 - TRBJ1-1
TGTGCCAGTAGTACGTCCGGGACGGGGCTTTACAATGAGCAGTTCTTC CASSTSGTGLYNEQFF - TRBV19 - TRBJ2-1
TGCACCAGCAGCCAAGTCAGCGGGAGGGTGGCAGATACGCAGTATTTT CTSSQVSGRVADTQYF - TRBV1 few TRBJ2-3
TGCAGCGTACTCCCTAGCGGGGGTGCCTACGAGCAGTACTTC CSVLPSGGAYEQYF TRBD2 TRBV29-1 few TRBJ2-7
TGTGCCAGCAGTGAACTCCCTGGGGGCGGGGAGACCCAGTACTTC CASSELPGGGETQYF - TRBV2 - TRBJ2-5
TGTGCCACACTCCCGGGACTAGCGGGAGGGAGCTCCTACAATGAGCAGTTCTTC CATLPGLAGGSSYNEQFF TRBD2 TRBV10-3 - TRBJ2-1
TGCGCCAGCAGCTTGGGTTCAGGCCCCGGGACTGAAGCTTTCTTT CASSLGSGPGTEAFF - TRBV5-1 few TRBJ1-1
TGTGCCAGCTGGCAAGGGGGTCACGAGCAGTACTTC CASWQGGHEQYF - TRBV6-5 - TRBJ2-7
TGTGCCAGCAGCTCACTCCGGGACAGGGCCTCCTACGAGCAGTACTTC CASSSLRDRASYEQYF TRBD1 TRBV11-2 - TRBJ2-7
TGTGCCAGTAGACCGACCGGCCCCTACGAGCAGTACTTC CASRPTGPYEQYF - TRBV19 few TRBJ2-7
TGTGCCAGCAGTGAAGGGGCTACTAGCACAGATACGCAGTATTTT CASSEGATSTDTQYF - TRBV25-1 - TRBJ2-3
TGTGCCAGCAGCACCACGGGGGAGGGGATTCAGCCCCAGCATTTT CASSTTGEGIQPQHF - TRBV6-1 few TRBJ1-5
TGTGCCAGCAGTCGGGGACTGGGTGGCTACACCTTC CASSRGLGGYTF - TRBV6-5 - TRBJ1-2
TGCAGCGCCTCCCCGGGGGATACGCAGTATTTT CSASPGDTQYF - TRBV29-1 - TRBJ2-3
TGCAGCGTCCACCCGGGACTAGTGGAAGAGACCCAGTACTTC CSVHPGLVEETQYF TRBD2 TRBV29-1 - TRBJ2-5
TGCGCCAGCACCCTCCAAGAGACCCAGTACTTC CASTLQETQYF - TRBV5-1 few TRBJ2-5
TGTGCCAGCCGTCCTTATAGCAATCAGCCCCAGCATTTT CASRPYSNQPQHF - TRBV28 - TRBJ1-5
TGTGCCACCAGCAGGCACAAACTATCGGGAGAATACAATGAGCAGTTCTTC CATSRHKLSGEYNEQFF - TRBV15 - TRBJ2-1
TGTGCCTGGAGTGTACGGACTAGCGGGAAGGGCAATGAGCAGTTCTTC CAWSVRTSGKGNEQFF TRBD2 TRBV30 few TRBJ2-1
TGTGCCAGCAGTGAAGAGAACAGGGGGCATTGGGAGCAGTACTTC CASSEENRGHWEQYF TRBD1 TRBV6-1 - TRBJ2-7
TGTGCCATCAGTGACACGTACGGGAACACTGAAGCTTTCTTT CAISDTYGNTEAFF - TRBV10-3 - TRBJ1-1
TGTGCCAGCCGACTACTGACAGGGGCTAACACCGGGGAGCTGTTTTTT CASRLLTGANTGELFF TRBD1 TRBV11-2 few TRBJ2-2
TGTGCCAGCAGCCGAGCTAGCGGAGCCCCAGACACCCAGTACTTC CASSRASGAPDTQYF TRBD2 TRBV7-9 - TRBJ2-5
TGTGCCAGCAGCGTAGGGTCGGACTTTTACAATGAGCAGTTCTTC CASSVGSDFYNEQFF - TRBV9 few TRBJ2-1
TGTGCCAGCAGCTGGGACTACGAGCAGTACTTC CASSWDYEQYF - TRBV7-8 - TRBJ2-7
TGTGCCAGCAGCCAGGGACAGGGGAATGAGCAGTTCTTC CASSQGQGNEQFF TRBD1 TRBV14 few TRBJ2-1
TGCGCCAGCAGCCAAGATAGCGGGTTTGGCGAAGCTTTCTTT CASSQDSGFGEAFF - TRBV4-1 few TRBJ1-1
TGCGCCAGCAGCTTGGCCAGGGAGACTGAAGCTTTCTTT CASSLARETEAFF - TRBV5-1 - TRBJ1-1